These T cell receptor beta chains were read from a single sample in a study of Ad26.COV2.S vaccination and SARS-CoV-2 variants. Produced via immunoSEQ multiplex PCR; TCRdb's table is partial and in-frame only. The sample contains about 400,000 clones, 89% of which appear only once. Specimen: peripheral blood, collected in a trial of Ad26.COV2.S vaccine versus placebo. Receptors were obtained from a person between 18 and 65 years old who received the Ad26.COV2.S COVID-19 vaccine or a placebo. Each CDR3 is given with its conserved first and last residue. A D gene is named only where the DNA matches it firmly. Rows give clone size only sometimes, using once, few, many, or a class for an expanded clone.

J: TRBJ2-5
V: TRBV7-2
D: -
size: -
DNA: TGTGCCAGCAGCCCCAGGGGTAAGGCGGAGACCCAGTACTTC
CDR3: CASSPRGKAETQYF

J: TRBJ2-7
V: TRBV7-8
D: -
size: once
DNA: TGTGCCAGCAGCTTAAGGGCGAGCGGGGAGCAGTACTTC
CDR3: CASSLRASGEQYF

J: TRBJ1-5
V: TRBV11-2
D: -
size: -
DNA: TGTGCCAGCAGCTCTTCGGGAAGGGAGCCCCAGCATTTT
CDR3: CASSSSGREPQHF

J: TRBJ2-4
V: TRBV28
D: TRBD1
size: -
DNA: TGTGCCAGCAGGCGCAGGGGGTCCAGAAACATTCAGTACTTC
CDR3: CASRRRGSRNIQYF

J: TRBJ2-3
V: TRBV30
D: -
size: -
DNA: TGTGCCTGGAGAGGGGACGCAGATACGCAGTATTTT
CDR3: CAWRGDADTQYF

J: TRBJ2-1
V: TRBV3-1/TRBV3-2
D: -
size: -
DNA: TGTGCCAGCAGCCAAGAATGGCCACTTGGGACTCGGTTCTTC
CDR3: CASSQEWPLGTRFF

J: TRBJ2-7
V: TRBV7-2
D: -
size: -
DNA: TGTGCCAGCAGCTTAGATACTTACGAGGGCTCCTCCTACGAGCAGTACTTC
CDR3: CASSLDTYEGSSYEQYF

J: TRBJ1-5
V: TRBV7-9
D: TRBD1
size: -
DNA: TGTGCCAGCAGCTTAGGGGGACAGGGGGCAAATCAGCCCCAGCATTTT
CDR3: CASSLGGQGANQPQHF

J: TRBJ2-3
V: TRBV6-2/TRBV6-3
D: TRBD1
size: -
DNA: TGTGCCAGCAGTTGGACAGGGTCAAGCACAGATACGCAGTATTTT
CDR3: CASSWTGSSTDTQYF

J: TRBJ2-5
V: TRBV12-3/TRBV12-4
D: -
size: -
DNA: TGTGCCAGCAGCCGGGACTCGGAGACCCAGTACTTC
CDR3: CASSRDSETQYF

J: TRBJ2-1
V: TRBV10-3
D: TRBD2
size: -
DNA: TGTGCCATCAGTCGGACTAGCGGGAGTGATGAGCAGTTCTTC
CDR3: CAISRTSGSDEQFF

J: TRBJ2-1
V: TRBV27
D: TRBD2
size: once
DNA: TGTGCCAGCAGTGGAATAGCGGGAGTCTACAATGAGCAGTTCTTC
CDR3: CASSGIAGVYNEQFF

J: TRBJ2-1
V: TRBV10-3
D: -
size: -
DNA: TGTGCCATCAGTGCGGACTACGCCCTCGAGCAGTTCTTC
CDR3: CAISADYALEQFF

J: TRBJ2-1
V: TRBV11-3
D: TRBD2
size: once
DNA: TGTGCCAGCAGCTTGGTGGGACTAGTTCTAGATGAGCAGTTCTTC
CDR3: CASSLVGLVLDEQFF

J: TRBJ2-5
V: TRBV6-1
D: -
size: -
DNA: TGTGCCAGCAGTGAAACAACGTACCAAGAGACCCAGTACTTC
CDR3: CASSETTYQETQYF

J: TRBJ2-5
V: TRBV24-1
D: TRBD2
size: -
DNA: TGTGCCACCAGTGATTCGAGCGATAGCGGGAGGGCCGGGGAGACCCAGTACTTC
CDR3: CATSDSSDSGRAGETQYF

J: TRBJ2-1
V: TRBV9
D: -
size: -
DNA: TGTGCCAGCAGCGTAGAGCTTTACAATGAGCAGTTCTTC
CDR3: CASSVELYNEQFF

J: TRBJ2-7
V: TRBV7-2
D: TRBD1
size: -
DNA: TGTGCCAGCAGCTTAAACAGGGGATCCTACGAGCAGTACTTC
CDR3: CASSLNRGSYEQYF

J: TRBJ2-7
V: TRBV27
D: -
size: -
DNA: TGTGCCAGCAGACCGACAGGGAGGTACGAGCAGTACTTC
CDR3: CASRPTGRYEQYF

J: TRBJ2-7
V: TRBV6-2/TRBV6-3
D: -
size: -
DNA: TGTGCCAGCAGTTACCCCAGGGCGTCCAACGAGCAGTACTTC
CDR3: CASSYPRASNEQYF

J: TRBJ2-4
V: TRBV2
D: -
size: once
DNA: TGTGCCACCCAGGGGTACAAAAACATTCAGTACTTC
CDR3: CATQGYKNIQYF

J: TRBJ2-1
V: TRBV18
D: TRBD1
size: -
DNA: TGTGCCAGCGAGACAGGGTCATCCCCCTCCAGCAATGAGCAGTTCTTC
CDR3: CASETGSSPSSNEQFF

J: TRBJ2-7
V: TRBV11-3
D: -
size: once
DNA: TGTGCCAGCAGCTTGGAGGGGACGGACTACGAGCAGTACTTC
CDR3: CASSLEGTDYEQYF

J: TRBJ2-4
V: TRBV25-1
D: -
size: -
DNA: TGTGCCAGCAGTGAACTCCAGGGTCTAGCCAAAAACATTCAGTACTTC
CDR3: CASSELQGLAKNIQYF

J: TRBJ2-2
V: TRBV30
D: TRBD2
size: -
DNA: TGTGCCTGGAATCGAGGCGGGGGCACCGGGGAGCTGTTTTTT
CDR3: CAWNRGGGTGELFF

J: TRBJ2-2
V: TRBV7-9
D: -
size: -
DNA: TGTGCCAGCAGCTTACAAGCGAACACCGGGGAGCTGTTTTTT
CDR3: CASSLQANTGELFF

J: TRBJ2-7
V: TRBV7-3
D: -
size: -
DNA: TGTGCCAGCAGCCAAGGGAACGGGAACTACGAGCAGTACTTC
CDR3: CASSQGNGNYEQYF

J: TRBJ1-1
V: TRBV7-6
D: -
size: -
DNA: TGTGCCAGCAGCTTGGGGTCGGGCAGCGAAGCTTTCTTT
CDR3: CASSLGSGSEAFF

J: TRBJ1-1
V: TRBV11-3
D: -
size: -
DNA: TGTGCCAGCAGCTTCAAACAGGGTGCTGAAGCTTTCTTT
CDR3: CASSFKQGAEAFF

J: TRBJ2-5
V: TRBV3-1/TRBV3-2
D: -
size: -
DNA: TGTGCCAGCAGCCGAGGGGCTAGCTGGGGGGAGACCCAGTACTTC
CDR3: CASSRGASWGETQYF

J: TRBJ1-6
V: TRBV29-1
D: -
size: few
DNA: TGCAGCGTTGCTGAAGGGGCTAATTCACCCCTCCACTTT
CDR3: CSVAEGANSPLHF

J: TRBJ2-2
V: TRBV13
D: TRBD1
size: -
DNA: TGTGCCAGCAGCTTTGGGACAGCAAACACCGGGGAGCTGTTTTTT
CDR3: CASSFGTANTGELFF

J: TRBJ1-1
V: TRBV14
D: -
size: -
DNA: TGTGCCAGCAGCCAAGATGAGCCCAATGCGAACACTGAAGCTTTCTTT
CDR3: CASSQDEPNANTEAFF

J: TRBJ2-1
V: TRBV18
D: TRBD2
size: -
DNA: TGTGCCAGCTCACGGTCTGGCGGGAGGGTAGATGAGCAGTTCTTC
CDR3: CASSRSGGRVDEQFF

J: TRBJ1-6
V: TRBV7-9
D: -
size: few
DNA: TGTGCCAGCAGCTTAGTCGGAGGCGCGGGGGCCCTCCACTTT
CDR3: CASSLVGGAGALHF

J: TRBJ2-3
V: TRBV9
D: -
size: -
DNA: TGTGCCAGCAGCGTACCAGGATCAGATACGCAGTATTTT
CDR3: CASSVPGSDTQYF

J: TRBJ2-2
V: TRBV30
D: TRBD1
size: once
DNA: TGTGCCTGGAGTTTGGGACAGTTCACCGGGGAGCTGTTTTTT
CDR3: CAWSLGQFTGELFF

J: TRBJ2-1
V: TRBV9
D: -
size: -
DNA: TGTGCCAGCAGCCCTCCGGCCCTTGGGGAGCAGTTCTTC
CDR3: CASSPPALGEQFF

J: TRBJ2-7
V: TRBV5-6
D: TRBD1
size: -
DNA: TGTGCCAGCAGCTTTTCAGGCAGGGGGGAGCAGTACTTC
CDR3: CASSFSGRGEQYF

J: TRBJ2-3
V: TRBV5-1
D: TRBD2
size: -
DNA: TGCGCCAGCAGCTTGGGACTAGCGTCGAGCACAGATACGCAGTATTTT
CDR3: CASSLGLASSTDTQYF